This T cell receptor (beta chain) was obtained from a study of T cells after yellow fever vaccination. Study conclusions and caveats: The appearance of a small share of clonotypes in both CD4 and CD8 compartments was observed. Post-booster repertoires again held most primary-vaccination clones (about 96% CD4, 88% CD8).

In making TCR cDNA, 5'RACE template switching added a universal primer site and UMIs to it. One entry per CDR3 protein, called by TCRdb with MiXCR from the 5' RACE reads. The table lists 300,000 to 350,000 distinct CDR3 sequences, approximately 4.5% of them singletons. V shed 2 bases and J 4 bases; nucleotides not matched to a gene: 4. The length of the CDR3 is 14 residues. CDR1 LGHNA and CDR2 YSLEER come from the germline V gene. This clonotype was seen at least ten times. Its antigen remains unidentified. The sequence came from a man between 18 and 29 years old who received the YFV17D yellow fever vaccine. The sequencing used PBMCs, collected 15 days after the yellow fever booster vaccination. The gene calls are TRBV4-3 and TRBJ2-5; 7 bases line up with TRBD1. The CDR3 region is CASSQRDRSETQYF. The CDR3 region has the DNA TGCGCCAGCAGCCAACGGGACAGATCAGAGACCCAGTACTTC.